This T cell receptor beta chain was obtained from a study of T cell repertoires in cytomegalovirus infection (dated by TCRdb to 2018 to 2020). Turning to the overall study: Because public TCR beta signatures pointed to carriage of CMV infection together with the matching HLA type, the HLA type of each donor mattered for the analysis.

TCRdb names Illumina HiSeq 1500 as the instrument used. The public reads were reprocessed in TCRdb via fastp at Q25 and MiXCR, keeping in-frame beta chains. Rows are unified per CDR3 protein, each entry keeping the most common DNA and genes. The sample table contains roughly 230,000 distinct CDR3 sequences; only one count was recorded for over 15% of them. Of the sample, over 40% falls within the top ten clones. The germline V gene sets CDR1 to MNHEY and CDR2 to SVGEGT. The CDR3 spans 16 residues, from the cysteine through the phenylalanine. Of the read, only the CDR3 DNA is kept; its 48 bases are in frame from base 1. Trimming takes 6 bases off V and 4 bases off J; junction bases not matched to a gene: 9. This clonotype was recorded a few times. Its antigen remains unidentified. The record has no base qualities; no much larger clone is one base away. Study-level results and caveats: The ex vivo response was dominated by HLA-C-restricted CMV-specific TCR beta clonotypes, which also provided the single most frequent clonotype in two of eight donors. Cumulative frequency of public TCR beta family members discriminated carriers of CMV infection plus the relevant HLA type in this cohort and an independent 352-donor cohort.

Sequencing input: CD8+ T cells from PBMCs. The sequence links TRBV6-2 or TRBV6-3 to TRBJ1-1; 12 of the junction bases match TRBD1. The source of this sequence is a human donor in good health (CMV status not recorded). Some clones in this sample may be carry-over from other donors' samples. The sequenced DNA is TGTGCCAGCAGGGATGGGACAGGGGGCGAGATCACTGAAGCTTTCTTT. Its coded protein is CASRDGTGGEITEAFF.